This T cell receptor beta chain is from a study of T cells in Graves' hyperthyroidism and ophthalmopathy. Deletions cut 2 bases from V and 3 bases from J, with 10 bases between. Germline V gene data show CDR1 as SGHTA and CDR2 as FQGNSA. The CDR3 totals 14 residues. The study excluded patients with uncontrolled infection, other autoimmune disease, pregnancy or lactation. Each diagnosis was grounded in clinical symptoms, serum thyroxine and TRAb, thyroid ultrasound, and orbital computed tomography. Worth noting for this clonotype: As yet, its antigen is unknown.

Amplified TCR beta CDR3 regions derived from RNA transcripts. The HTBI set primed first-round TCR CDR3 RT-PCR. TCRdb re-called the multiplex PCR reads through MiXCR, storing one row per CDR3 protein. The table records 450,000 to 700,000 distinct CDR3 sequences, under 60% of them present only once. Broader study findings: Most expanded thyroid clonotypes above 0.001 also appeared in blood.

This sequence joins TRBV7-2 and TRBJ2-5; possibly TRBD2 for D (5 bases). The sequenced material came from peripheral blood or thyroid tissue (not recorded which). The TCR was taken from an adult woman with Graves' disease, either hyperthyroidism or ophthalmopathy (not recorded which). The CDR3 protein is CASSLTAREETQYF. The CDR3 nucleotides read TGTGCCAGCAGCTTAACAGCGAGGGAAGAGACCCAGTACTTC.